The clone carrying this T cell receptor beta chain was detected only a few times. Its antigen remains unknown. This entry comes from a study of T-cell reconstitution after alpha-beta-depleted transplantation in children. Whole-study findings and limits: Several patients had high TCRbeta diversity at day 60; it came from surviving recipient T cells and thymic progenitors.

Germline CDR1 SGHDT, CDR2 YYEEEE. V dropped 1 base and J dropped 7 bases, with 15 bases sitting between them. The CDR3 spans 15 residues. A TCRbeta library incorporating unique molecular identifiers was prepared. One entry per CDR3 protein, called by TCRdb with MiXCR from the PCR reads. The table includes about 460,000 distinct CDR3 sequences, about an eighth detected once. V is TRBV5-6 and J is TRBJ1-5, with D possibly TRBD1 on 6 matching bases. The source of this sequence is a female patient between 2 and 15 years old who had a stem cell transplant for aplastic anemia, so the T cells may come from the graft donor. Material: PBMCs, mostly from graft donor cells, obtained 180 days after TCRalphabeta/CD19-depleted stem cell transplant. The CDR3 DNA follows: TGTGCCAGCAGCTTGTGGACAGTGCTCAGACAGCCCCAGCATTTT. Protein product: CASSLWTVLRQPQHF.